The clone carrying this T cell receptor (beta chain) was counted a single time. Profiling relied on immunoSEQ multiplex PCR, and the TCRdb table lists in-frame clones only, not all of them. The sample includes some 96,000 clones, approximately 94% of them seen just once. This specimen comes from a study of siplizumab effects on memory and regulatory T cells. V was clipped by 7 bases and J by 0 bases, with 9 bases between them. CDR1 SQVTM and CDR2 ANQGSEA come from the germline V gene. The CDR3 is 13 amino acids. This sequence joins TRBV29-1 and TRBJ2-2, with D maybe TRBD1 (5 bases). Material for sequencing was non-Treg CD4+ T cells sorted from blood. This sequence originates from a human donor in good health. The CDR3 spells CSARDSNTGELFF. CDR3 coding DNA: TGCAGCGCCAGGGATTCGAACACCGGGGAGCTGTTTTTT.